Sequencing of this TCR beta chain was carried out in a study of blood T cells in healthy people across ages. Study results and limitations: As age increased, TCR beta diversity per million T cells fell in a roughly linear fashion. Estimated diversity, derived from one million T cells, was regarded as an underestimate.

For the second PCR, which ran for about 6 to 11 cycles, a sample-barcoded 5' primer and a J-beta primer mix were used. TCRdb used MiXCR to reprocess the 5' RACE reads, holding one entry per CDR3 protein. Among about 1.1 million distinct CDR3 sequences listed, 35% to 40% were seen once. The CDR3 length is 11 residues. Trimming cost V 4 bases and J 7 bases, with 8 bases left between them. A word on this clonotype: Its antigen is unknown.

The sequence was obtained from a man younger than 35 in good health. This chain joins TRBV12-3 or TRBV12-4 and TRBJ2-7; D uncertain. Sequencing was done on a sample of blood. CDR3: CASSSANEQYF. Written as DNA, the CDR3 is TGTGCCAGCAGTTCCGCGAATGAGCAGTACTTC.